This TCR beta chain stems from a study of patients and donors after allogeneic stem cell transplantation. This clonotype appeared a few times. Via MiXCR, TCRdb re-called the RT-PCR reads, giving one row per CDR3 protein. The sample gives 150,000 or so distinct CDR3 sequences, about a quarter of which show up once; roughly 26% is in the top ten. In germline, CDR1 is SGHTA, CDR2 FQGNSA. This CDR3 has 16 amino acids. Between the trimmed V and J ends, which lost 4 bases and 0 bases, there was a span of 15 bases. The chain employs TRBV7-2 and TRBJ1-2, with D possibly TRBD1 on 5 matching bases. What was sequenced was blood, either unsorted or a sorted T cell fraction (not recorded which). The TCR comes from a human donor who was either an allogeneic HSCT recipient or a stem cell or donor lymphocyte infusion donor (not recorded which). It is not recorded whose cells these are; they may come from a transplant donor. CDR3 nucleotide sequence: TGTGCCAGCAGCTCCCTTCCCGGGGGGGCTAACTATGGCTACACCTTC. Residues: CASSSLPGGANYGYTF.